This TCR beta chain was sequenced in a study of spatial heterogeneity in lung cancer. In germline, CDR1 is MNHNY, CDR2 SVGAGI (reference sequence). The V gene lost 4 bases and the J gene lost 10 bases, with 14 bases spanning the gap. CDR3 length: 14 amino acids. TCRdb analysed the 5' RACE reads with MiXCR anew, one entry per CDR3 protein. The profile covers approximately 92,000 distinct CDR3 sequences, with about an eighth appearing a single time and more than 40% taken by the ten largest. Regarding time point: sample taken at primary tumor resection. Whole RNA from tumor, nontumor lung or frozen PBMC was sequenced unsorted.

The source was PBMCs, collected at surgery. This chain links TRBV6-6 with TRBJ1-6, with TRBD1 as a possible D gene (5 bases). The TCR was taken from a male donor with early-stage non-small cell lung cancer. The CDR3 region has the DNA TGTGCCAGCAGTTGGGACGCTTCCACCTCACCCCTCCACTTT. It specifies CASSWDASTSPLHF.